This entry describes one T cell receptor beta chain. Produced via immunoSEQ multiplex PCR; TCRdb's table is partial and in-frame only. The sample gives 65,000 to 90,000 clones, 93% of which show up once; 0.25% is in the top ten. This entry belongs to a study of technical replicates of blood from a few donors. The germline V gene has CDR1 LNHDA and CDR2 SQIVND (reference sequence). Trimming cost V 6 bases and J 0 bases, with 15 bases left between them. CDR3 length: 15 residues. The V gene is TRBV19, the J gene TRBJ2-7, with D perhaps matching TRBD2 (6 bases). The material sequenced was T cells isolated from PBMCs. The receptor was derived from a human donor in good health. CDR3 in amino acids: CASSPMAGLSYEQYF. The CDR3 nucleotides are TGTGCCAGTAGCCCAATGGCGGGACTCTCCTACGAGCAGTACTTC.